The T cell receptor (beta chain) under discussion was sequenced for a study of patients and donors after allogeneic stem cell transplantation. On this clonotype itself: The DNA is left out, because the CDR3 cannot be placed on it with certainty; the CDR3 is given as TCRdb lists it.

Via MiXCR, TCRdb re-called the RT-PCR reads, giving one row per CDR3 protein. The sample carries 900,000 to 1,000,000 distinct CDR3 sequences, about a sixth recorded once. The receptor comes from a human donor who was either an allogeneic HSCT recipient or a stem cell or donor lymphocyte infusion donor (not recorded which). It is not recorded whose cells these are; they may come from a transplant donor. Sequencing input: blood, either unsorted or a sorted T cell fraction (not recorded which).

Here the CDR3 reads CISVPEACGTLHPV. The rearrangement links TRBV7-5 to TRBJ2-7; the table's D gene call, TRBD1, was not cross checked with the DNA. TRBV7-5 is tagged as a pseudogene. The CDR3 length equals 14 residues, ends included.